The T cell receptor (beta chain) under discussion was sequenced for a study of CD8 T cells in ankylosing spondylitis (dated by TCRdb to 2016 to 2017). Some background on the complete study: The study profiled T cell receptor beta repertoires in healthy donors and ankylosing spondylitis patients to find disease-linked TCR variants. The full study cohort was made up of 25 ankylosing spondylitis patients and more than 90 healthy donors. Peripheral blood was sampled, and synovial fluid was also collected from ankylosing spondylitis patients.

As for this clonotype: No antigen is known for it. No clone much larger than this one lies a single base away; base qualities are absent.

This sample was sequenced with an Illumina HiSeq 2500. Quantitative 5'-RACE with molecular barcodes was used to prepare TCR beta libraries. The authors' analysis ran thus. Disease-linked TCR variants were identified with a new computational method built on a probabilistic model of VDJ rearrangement. In-frame beta chains were kept once TCRdb had trimmed the public reads at Q25 with fastp and called clones with MiXCR. Records with the same CDR3 protein are collapsed into one entry carrying the most frequent genes and DNA. TCRdb's processing, not the authors' own work, is the source of the V and J calls. This sample is represented by roughly 100,000 distinct CDR3 sequences; nearly 25% of them were singletons. The leading ten clones occupy about 12% of the sample. What the research found in general, with its limitations: The disease-linked clones were reported to be significantly enriched in matched synovial fluid samples from ankylosing spondylitis patients. A TCR beta motif made up of several highly homologous amino acid variants appeared to be characteristic of blood from ankylosing spondylitis patients. Some of the motif variants had been reported before in the synovial fluid and blood of reactive arthritis patients, a finding that suggests common disease-initiation mechanisms. The disease-linked clones had a CD8+ phenotype and were found at relatively low frequencies in peripheral blood.

Its CDR3 holds 12 amino acids, cysteine through phenylalanine. The DNA shown is the 36-base CDR3, in frame from base 1. Taken from the germline V gene (reference sequence), the CDR1 and CDR2 loops are DFQATT and SNEGSKA. V trim: 6 bases; J trim: 5 bases; unmatched bases: 5. For each ankylosing spondylitis patient, the synovial fluid sample was matched to a blood sample from that same patient. The chain is made from TRBV20-1 and TRBJ2-5, with 8 central nucleotides matching TRBD1. The clonotype was recovered from a male donor with ankylosing spondylitis. The material sequenced was synovial fluid, either unsorted or a sorted T cell fraction (not recorded which). The CDR3 sequence is CSARTGWETQYF. The nucleotide sequence is TGCAGTGCCCGGACAGGGTGGGAGACCCAGTACTTC.